A single T cell receptor beta chain is shown here with its context. V lost 5 bases to trimming and J lost 7 bases, with 15 bases between them. CDR1 and CDR2 (germline): SGHAT, FQDESV (reference sequence). The CDR3 totals 13 residues. The sample originates from a study of blood T cell repertoires in COVID-19. Study-level information: In each case, the material was cDNA or gDNA derived from T cells, B-cell-depleted T cells, or PBMCs.

Per the study methods: From reference gene primer amplification, estimates of nucleated cell counts were derived. Profiled with immunoSEQ multiplex PCR; TCRdb holds only in-frame clones, not every one. D and trimming were read from the DNA, whereas the V and J calls and clone size are those reported in that table. The table records 350,000 to 450,000 clones, approximately 86% of them present only once. Input material: peripheral blood. The J gene is TRBJ2-7, the V gene TRBV11-1, with D tentatively TRBD2 (6 bases). This clonotype was obtained from a woman aged 60 to 75 with COVID-19, enrolled during active disease. This CDR3 is CASSRDLSQEQYF. The CDR3 coding sequence is TGTGCCAGCAGCCGGGACTTAAGTCAGGAGCAGTACTTC.